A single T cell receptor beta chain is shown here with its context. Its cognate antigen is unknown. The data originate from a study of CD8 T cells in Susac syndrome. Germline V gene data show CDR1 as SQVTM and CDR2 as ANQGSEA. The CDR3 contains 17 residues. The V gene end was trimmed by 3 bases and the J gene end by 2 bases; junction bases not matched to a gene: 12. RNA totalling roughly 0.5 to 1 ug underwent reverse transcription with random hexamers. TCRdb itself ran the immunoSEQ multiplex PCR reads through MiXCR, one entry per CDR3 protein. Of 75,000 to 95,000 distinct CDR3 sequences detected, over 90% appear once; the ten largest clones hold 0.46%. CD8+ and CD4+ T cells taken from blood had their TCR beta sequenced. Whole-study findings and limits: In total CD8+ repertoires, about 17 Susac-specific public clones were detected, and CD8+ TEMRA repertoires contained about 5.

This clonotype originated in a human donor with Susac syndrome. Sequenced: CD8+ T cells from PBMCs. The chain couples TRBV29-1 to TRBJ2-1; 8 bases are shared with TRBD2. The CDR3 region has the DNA TGCAGCGTTGAGGCTAGCGGGCTACGGGAGCCCTACAATGAGCAGTTCTTC. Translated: CSVEASGLREPYNEQFF.